Following are 4 T cell receptor beta chains from one sample sequenced in a study of spatial heterogeneity in lung cancer. MiXCR, applied by TCRdb to the 5' RACE reads, yields one record per CDR3 protein. The sample carries tens of thousands of distinct CDR3 sequences, roughly 5.4% recorded once. Documented time point: sample taken at primary tumor resection. The sample in question was PBMCs, obtained at surgery. These receptors were collected from a female donor with early-stage non-small cell lung cancer.

This clonotype was observed many times. V and J are TRBV5-6 and TRBJ2-2; D gene ambiguous. Between the trimmed V and J ends, which lost 2 bases and 3 bases, there was a span of 8 bases. The CDR3 spans 14 residues. CDR1 SGHDT and CDR2 YYEEEE come from the germline V gene. CDR3 protein: CASSFLSYTGELFF. CDR3 bases: TGTGCCAGCAGCTTTCTCTCCTACACCGGGGAGCTGTTTTTT.

The CDR3 nucleotides are TGTGCCAGCAGCAAGGGACTTTCCAAAGAGACCCAGTACTTC. Protein: CASSKGLSKETQYF. The chain employs TRBV5-5 and TRBJ2-5, with D perhaps TRBD2 (6 bases). CDR1 and CDR2 from the germline V gene are SGHKS and YYEKEE (reference sequence). The V end lost 4 bases, the J end lost 3 bases, and 13 bases lay between the germline ends. CDR3 length: 14 amino acids.

This clonotype has just a few counts. The CDR3 protein is CASSVIGTVYNEQFF. CDR3 nucleotides: TGTGCCAGCAGCGTAATTGGGACAGTATACAATGAGCAGTTCTTC. The chain recombines TRBV9 with TRBJ2-1; 7 nucleotides line up with TRBD1. V trimming: 1 base; J trimming: 4 bases; junction bases outside the gene matches: 5. The CDR3 consists of 15 residues. Germline V lookup: CDR1 SGDLS, CDR2 YYNGEE.

This clonotype was seen many times. CDR3 sequence: CASEDWGANYEQYF. The CDR3, as DNA: TGTGCCAGCGAGGACTGGGGTGCGAACTACGAGCAGTACTTC. The chain links TRBV25-1 to TRBJ2-7, with D perhaps TRBD2 (5 bases). The CDR3 loop spans 14 amino acids. Trimming took 8 bases from V and 3 from J, leaving 17 bases between them. Germline CDR1 MGHDK, CDR2 SYGVNS.